This T cell receptor (beta chain) came from a study of PD-L1 blockade in urothelial cancer. Study-level information: Male sex and bladder-origin urothelial cancer characterized about 85% of the 29 patients. Between 0 and 3 chemotherapy regimens preceded treatment for each patient. Researchers found blood samples held a median of about 130,000 T cells. General study results and limits: Below-median blood TCR clonality before treatment forecast better survival.

Notes on this clone: The antigen remains undetermined.

Profiled with immunoSEQ multiplex PCR; TCRdb holds only in-frame clones, not every one. Of around 130,000 clones in the sample, approximately 84% were seen once. Regarding time point: pretreatment peripheral blood. The V and J ends lost 5 bases and 8 bases respectively, with 18 bases between them. CDR3 length: 14 amino acids. Looked up from germline, CDR1 is MNHEY and CDR2 is SVGAGI. The chain uses TRBV6-5 and TRBJ1-2; a weak D match, TRBD1 (5 bases). The receptor was derived from a man between 45 and 60 years old with urothelial cancer. The sequenced sample was PBMCs, obtained around atezolizumab (anti-PD-L1) treatment. The CDR3 sequence is CASSLRVGHRGYTF. The CDR3 DNA reads TGTGCCAGCAGTCTACGGGTGGGGCACAGGGGCTACACCTTC.